Listed here are 4 T cell receptor beta chains from one sample, sequenced in a study of cytomegalovirus exposure and HLA in healthy donors. The PCR made use of 60 Vbeta and 13 Jbeta primers. Data came from immunoSEQ multiplex PCR; TCRdb stores just in-frame clones and leaves some out. This table has approximately 130,000 clones, roughly 80% appearing once. The material sequenced was PBMCs. The receptor set was obtained from a woman in her thirties or forties in good health and CMV-seronegative.

The chain couples TRBV28 to TRBJ2-7, with a weak D call TRBD1 (8 bases). The CDR3 is made up of 14 amino acids. V was shortened by 6 bases and J by 4 bases, with 16 bases between the two germline ends. In germline, CDR1 is MDHEN, CDR2 SYDVKM. This CDR3 reads CASSQTGEGYEQYF. In nucleotides, the CDR3 is TGTGCCAGCAGCCAGACAGGGGAGGGATACGAGCAGTACTTC.

The rearrangement links TRBV29-1 to TRBJ2-1, with 10 nucleotides matching TRBD2. The junction had 7 bases not matched to a gene; V was cut back by 1 base and J by 7 bases. Germline V lookup: CDR1 SQVTM, CDR2 ANQGSEA. The CDR3 runs to 15 residues. As DNA, the CDR3 is TGCAGCGTTGAAGTCCCTAGCGGGAGTGGGAATGAGCAGTTCTTC. Translated, it gives CSVEVPSGSGNEQFF.

The rearrangement uses TRBV7-8 and TRBJ2-7, with TRBD2 matching 8 bases. The length of the CDR3 is 16 residues. Trimming removed 0 bases from V and 5 bases from J; junction bases left unmatched: 9. Per germline, CDR1 SGHVS and CDR2 FQNEAQ. The CDR3 loop is CASSLAPIAGMNEQYF. CDR3 DNA: TGTGCCAGCAGCTTAGCGCCGATAGCGGGAATGAACGAGCAGTACTTC. Combining the CDR3 with reference TRBV7-8 and TRBJ2-7 gives the whole variable domain GAGVSQSPRYKVAKRGQDVALRCDPISGHVSLFWYQQALGQGPEFLTYFQNEAQLDKSGLPSDRFFAERPEGSVSTLKIQRTQQEDSAVYLCASSLAPIAGMNEQYFGPGTRLTVT.

The chain links TRBV29-1 to TRBJ2-7, with TRBD2 matching 11 bases. This CDR3 has 13 residues. V shed 3 bases, J shed 3 bases, and the junction held 1 base outside the gene matches. Germline CDR1 is SQVTM and CDR2 is ANQGSEA. This chain's CDR3 is CSVEGLADYEQYF. CDR3 bases: TGCAGCGTTGAGGGACTAGCGGACTACGAGCAGTACTTC.